The 30 T cell receptor beta chains below were found in one sample sequenced in a study of blood T cell repertoires in COVID-19. Clones were read by immunoSEQ multiplex PCR, and TCRdb kept only the in-frame ones, dropping some. The data show some 270,000 clones, 70% to 90% seen once. Material: PBMCs or T cells enriched from blood (not recorded which). The receptors were gathered from a woman in her 30s who had recovered from COVID-19.

J is TRBJ2-1 and V is TRBV11-3; maybe TRBD2 (5 bases). The germline V and J ends were trimmed by 2 bases and 9 bases, with 20 bases remaining between them. CDR3 size: 16 residues. The V gene's germline CDR1 is SGHNT and CDR2 YENEEA. CDR3 region: CASSLSEWVGRAEQFF. CDR3 nucleotide sequence: TGTGCCAGCAGCTTATCGGAATGGGTCGGGCGGGCTGAGCAGTTCTTC.

The chain combines TRBV9 with TRBJ2-7; 7 bases are a match to TRBD2. Germline V lookup: CDR1 SGDLS, CDR2 YYNGEE. The CDR3 spans 15 residues. The V segment lost 2 bases and the J segment 5 bases; nucleotides outside the gene matches: 10. CDR3 DNA: TGTGCCAGCAGCGTCGATTCGGGAGGAGGGAACGAGCAGTACTTC. Its translation is CASSVDSGGGNEQYF.

The chain carries TRBV28 and TRBJ2-1; a possible D gene is TRBD1 (9 bases). V was trimmed by 7 bases and J by 9 bases, leaving 22 bases between them. CDR3 size: 15 residues. Germline V gene sequence: CDR1 MDHEN, CDR2 SYDVKM. The CDR3 here is CASNSGGTGWTEQFF. The CDR3 DNA sequence: TGTGCCAGCAACTCGGGGGGGACAGGGTGGACTGAGCAGTTCTTC.

The chain uses TRBV29-1 and TRBJ2-7; D may be TRBD1 (6 bases). This CDR3 comprises 14 residues. V was clipped by 4 bases and J by 3 bases, with 16 bases between them. Germline V gives CDR1 SQVTM, CDR2 ANQGSEA. CDR3 DNA sequence: TGCAGCGTTGTCTGGGACATTTCCAGCTACGAGCAGTACTTC. Encoded protein: CSVVWDISSYEQYF.

J is TRBJ1-1 and V is TRBV7-8; possibly TRBD1 for D (5 bases). The germline CDR1 and CDR2 sequences are SGHVS and FQNEAQ. Trimming left V 5 bases short and J 4 bases short, with 17 bases between. The CDR3 covers 15 residues. CDR3 amino acids: CASSEPPGWVTEAFF. CDR3 coding DNA: TGTGCCAGCAGCGAACCCCCAGGGTGGGTCACTGAAGCTTTCTTT. Based on the CDR3 plus reference TRBV7-8 and TRBJ1-1, the full variable domain is GAGVSQSPRYKVAKRGQDVALRCDPISGHVSLFWYQQALGQGPEFLTYFQNEAQLDKSGLPSDRFFAERPEGSVSTLKIQRTQQEDSAVYLCASSEPPGWVTEAFFGQGTRLTVV.

The V call is TRBV7-8, the J call TRBJ1-4, with 7 bases that match TRBD1. The germline gives CDR1 SGHVS, CDR2 FQNEAQ. The CDR3 is 17 residues long. J lost 2 bases, V lost 1 base, and 7 bases had no gene match. Written as DNA, the CDR3 is TGTGCCAGCAGCTTAGGACAGGGTATCGGGACTAATGAAAAACTGTTTTTT. Protein sequence: CASSLGQGIGTNEKLFF. Full variable domain (rest looked up from reference TRBV7-8 and TRBJ1-4): GAGVSQSPRYKVAKRGQDVALRCDPISGHVSLFWYQQALGQGPEFLTYFQNEAQLDKSGLPSDRFFAERPEGSVSTLKIQRTQQEDSAVYLCASSLGQGIGTNEKLFFGSGTQLSVL.

This clone was counted only a few times. This chain uses TRBV7-6 with TRBJ2-1; D might be TRBD2 (5 bases). V lost 5 bases and J 10 bases, leaving 15 bases between the germline ends. Germline assignment: CDR1 SGHVS and CDR2 FNYEAQ. The CDR3 sequence is 13 residues long. This CDR3 is CASSPLRVGEQFF. CDR3 nucleotides: TGTGCCAGCAGCCCGCTGAGGGTTGGGGAGCAGTTCTTC.

The V call is TRBV27, the J call TRBJ1-2; TRBD1 aligns across 9 bases. The V gene end was trimmed by 5 bases and the J gene end by 6 bases; junction bases not matched to a gene: 1. There are 12 residues in the CDR3. The V gene's germline CDR1 is MNHEY and CDR2 SMNVEV (reference sequence). The CDR3 loop is CASSGDRDGYTF. The CDR3 DNA sequence: TGTGCCAGCAGTGGGGACAGGGATGGCTACACCTTC.

The chain is built from TRBV27 and TRBJ2-1; weak D call: TRBD1 (6 bases). This CDR3 spans 15 amino acids. Between the trimmed V and J ends, which lost 5 bases and 10 bases, there was a span of 21 bases. Germline V gene lookup returns CDR1 MNHEY and CDR2 SMNVEV (reference sequence). CDR3 DNA: TGTGCCAGCAGTCTCTACCTCAGGGGAAGGCAGGAGCAGTTCTTC. This sequence encodes CASSLYLRGRQEQFF.

J is TRBJ2-2 and V is TRBV11-2; possible D gene TRBD1, 6 bases. The CDR3 contains 15 residues. CDR1 and CDR2 (germline): SGHAT, FQNNGV. V lost 8 bases and J 4 bases, leaving 17 bases between the germline ends. CDR3 sequence reads: CASRTIRGATGELFF. In DNA, the CDR3 is TGTGCCAGCCGGACCATCAGGGGCGCCACCGGGGAGCTGTTTTTT. Full variable domain (outside the CDR3, taken from reference TRBV11-2 and TRBJ2-2): EAGVAQSPRYKIIEKRQSVAFWCNPISGHATLYWYQQILGQGPKLLIQFQNNGVVDDSQLPKDRFSAERLKGVDSTLKIQPAKLEDSAVYLCASRTIRGATGELFFGEGSRLTVL.

The count of this clone is one. The rearrangement uses TRBV9 and TRBJ2-4, with a weak D call TRBD2 (5 bases). This CDR3 contains 19 residues. Looked up from germline, CDR1 is SGDLS and CDR2 is YYNGEE. V was cut by 4 bases and J by 0 bases, with 23 bases left in between. CDR3 protein: CASSPRGIHSTLAKNIQYF. The CDR3 nucleotides read TGTGCCAGCAGCCCCCGAGGGATACATTCCACTTTAGCCAAAAACATTCAGTACTTC.

V and J are TRBV7-9 and TRBJ1-2; TRBD1 matches 11 bases. The CDR3 has 16 amino acids. The germline V gene has CDR1 SEHNR and CDR2 FQNEAQ (reference sequence). V lost 5 bases, J lost 8 bases, and 13 bases stayed unmatched. CDR3 nucleotide sequence: TGTGCCAGCAGCCCCAAGATGGACAGGGGGCTAGGGGGCTACACCTTC. This gives the protein CASSPKMDRGLGGYTF.

The chain has TRBV19 and TRBJ1-5, with D unresolved. The CDR3 spans 16 residues. Germline values: CDR1 LNHDA, CDR2 SQIVND (reference sequence). With 3 bases removed from V and 4 bases from J, the gap between germline ends came to 16 bases. DNA for the CDR3: TGTGCCAGTAGTATTATTTTAACCGGCAGGAATCAGCCCCAGCATTTT. This encodes CASSIILTGRNQPQHF.

This clone has only a few counts. CDR3 sequence reads: CASSPQGPRYNEQFF. The CDR3 region has the DNA TGTGCCAGCAGCCCACAGGGGCCCCGGTACAATGAGCAGTTCTTC. The gene calls are TRBV7-9 and TRBJ2-1; 7 nucleotides align to TRBD1. This CDR3 spans 15 amino acids. Germline CDR1 SEHNR, CDR2 FQNEAQ (reference sequence). V lost 5 bases, J lost 4 bases, and 8 bases stayed unmatched.

A few counts support this clone. The chain links TRBV18 to TRBJ1-2, with TRBD1 matching 8 bases. The J segment lost 4 bases and the V segment lost 0 bases, leaving 10 bases of the junction unmatched. This CDR3 has 17 residues. The germline CDR1 and CDR2 sequences are KGHSH and LQKENI. For the CDR3, the DNA is TGTGCCAGCTCACCACCGGAAGGGACAGGAAATATCTATGGCTACACCTTC. It encodes CASSPPEGTGNIYGYTF.

This clone appeared a single time. The chain carries TRBV16 and TRBJ1-6; D is perhaps TRBD1 (5 bases). The CDR3 has 13 residues. Per the germline V gene, CDR1 is KGHSY and CDR2 is FQNENV. V lost 4 bases, J lost 9 bases, and 10 bases lay in between. This CDR3 reads CASSPGGSSPLHF. The CDR3 DNA is TGTGCCAGCAGCCCCGGGGGTAGTTCACCCCTCCACTTT. Filled out from reference TRBV16 and TRBJ1-6, the complete variable domain reads GEEVAQTPKHLVRGEGQKAKLYCAPIKGHSYVFWYQQVLKNEFKFLISFQNENVFDETGMPKERFSAKCLPNSPCSLEIQATKLEDSAVYFCASSPGGSSPLHFGNGTRLTVT.

This clone has a handful of counts. V usage is TRBV28 and J usage is TRBJ1-2; TRBD1 agrees at 8 bases. This CDR3 has 16 residues. Germline V gene data show CDR1 as MDHEN and CDR2 as SYDVKM. Losses at the gene ends were 6 bases for V and 1 base for J; bases not matched to a gene: 10. The CDR3 coding sequence is TGTGCCAGCAGCTCGACGGGACAGGAGTTTAACTATGGCTACACCTTC. Protein: CASSSTGQEFNYGYTF.

CDR3 sequence: CASSEWQAGEQYF. For the CDR3, the DNA is TGTGCCAGCAGTGAATGGCAGGCAGGCGAGCAGTACTTC. The rearrangement uses TRBV2 and TRBJ2-7; no clear D gene. V was shortened by 2 bases and J by 6 bases, with 11 bases between the two germline ends. The length of the CDR3 is 13 residues. Germline CDR1 and CDR2: SNHLY and FYNNEI.

J is TRBJ1-5 and V is TRBV27; tentatively, D is TRBD1 (6 bases). The germline CDR1 and CDR2 sequences are MNHEY and SMNVEV (reference sequence). The CDR3 length is 16 residues. V shed 6 bases and J shed 7 bases, with 22 bases lying between them. CDR3 sequence (DNA): TGTGCCAGCAGACAGGGACCTTATTACGACAAACAGCCCCAGCATTTT. It specifies CASRQGPYYDKQPQHF.

The gene calls are TRBV5-6 and TRBJ2-1; 9 bases fit TRBD2. Germline CDR1 SGHDT, CDR2 YYEEEE. The CDR3 covers 15 residues. V trimming: 6 bases; J trimming: 7 bases; junction bases outside the gene matches: 11. The CDR3 loop is CASTGGGRALNEQFF. The CDR3 nucleotides read TGTGCCAGCACGGGGGGCGGGAGGGCTTTGAATGAGCAGTTCTTC.

The genes are TRBV6-5 and TRBJ2-1; D perhaps matches TRBD1 (6 bases). V was clipped by 2 bases and J by 7 bases, with 9 bases between them. This CDR3 spans 13 amino acids. The germline V gene encodes CDR1 MNHEY and CDR2 SVGAGI. The CDR3 DNA sequence: TGTGCCAGCAGTTACGTCAGGGGAAATGAGCAGTTCTTC. Translating gives CASSYVRGNEQFF.

This chain joins TRBV13 and TRBJ2-1, with TRBD2 matching 13 bases. V shed 1 base, J shed 10 bases, and the junction held 4 bases outside the gene matches. Germline CDR1 reads PRHDT; CDR2 reads FYEKMQ (reference sequence). The CDR3 loop spans 15 amino acids. CDR3 sequence reads: CASSLAGTSGNEQFF. The DNA for the CDR3 is TGTGCCAGCAGCTTAGCAGGGACTAGCGGGAACGAGCAGTTCTTC.

The chain combines TRBV7-9 with TRBJ1-5; 9 bases are shared with TRBD1. V was clipped by 5 bases and J by 0 bases; unmatched bases: 5. This CDR3 is 16 amino acids long. CDR1 is SEHNR, CDR2 FQNEAQ, per germline (reference sequence). The CDR3 nucleotides read TGTGCCAGCAGCCGACAGGGGGAAGATAGCAATCAGCCCCAGCATTTT. This gives the protein CASSRQGEDSNQPQHF.

CDR3 sequence (DNA): TGTGCCAGCTCACCGCCTCGGACAGGCACGGGCGAGCAGTACTTC. It translates to CASSPPRTGTGEQYF. V usage is TRBV18 and J usage is TRBJ2-7; 7 bases line up with TRBD1. Trimming removed 3 bases from V and 6 bases from J; junction bases left unmatched: 11. Germline CDR1 is KGHSH and CDR2 is LQKENI. This CDR3 has 15 residues.

The gene calls are TRBV11-3 and TRBJ2-1, with 15 nucleotides matching TRBD2. This CDR3 has 20 residues. Germline V gene lookup returns CDR1 SGHNT and CDR2 YENEEA. V was clipped by 0 bases and J by 2 bases; unmatched bases: 8. The CDR3 spells CASSLDSGLAGGVTYNEQFF. For the CDR3, the DNA is TGTGCCAGCAGCTTAGACAGCGGACTAGCGGGAGGGGTAACCTACAATGAGCAGTTCTTC.

The rearrangement uses TRBV24-1 and TRBJ2-7, with 8 bases aligning to TRBD1. The CDR3 has 16 residues. From germline, CDR1 is KGHDR and CDR2 SFDVKD. V lost 0 bases and J lost 5; bases outside the gene matches: 8. The CDR3 sequence is CATSDLIQDRENEQYF. The CDR3 bases are TGTGCCACCAGTGATTTGATACAGGACAGGGAGAACGAGCAGTACTTC.

This sequence joins TRBV28 and TRBJ1-2; no definite D call. CDR3 size: 12 residues. Germline V gene lookup returns CDR1 MDHEN and CDR2 SYDVKM. With 7 bases removed from V and 7 bases from J, the gap between germline ends came to 13 bases. In DNA form, the CDR3 reads TGTGCCAGCACCGGAGACGGGGTTGGCTACACCTTC. Translating gives CASTGDGVGYTF.

The chain couples TRBV28 to TRBJ2-5, with 8 bases aligning to TRBD1. With V trimmed by 4 bases and J by 5 bases, 6 bases remained unmatched. The germline gives CDR1 MDHEN, CDR2 SYDVKM. The CDR3 totals 14 residues. In DNA, the CDR3 is TGTGCCAGCAGTTATACAGGGGGACGGGAGACCCAGTACTTC. Protein sequence: CASSYTGGRETQYF.

The chain employs TRBV15 and TRBJ2-7; 7 positions agree with TRBD1. Germline lookup yields CDR1 LNHNV and CDR2 YYDKDF (reference sequence). The V gene end was trimmed by 0 bases and the J gene end by 3 bases; junction bases not matched to a gene: 5. This CDR3 region has 15 residues. The chain's CDR3 is CATSREKGADYEQYF. The DNA for the CDR3 is TGTGCCACCAGCAGAGAGAAGGGGGCCGACTACGAGCAGTACTTC.

This clone was found once. The chain employs TRBV18 and TRBJ2-7; 7 bases line up with TRBD1. The length of the CDR3 is 15 residues. With V trimmed by 7 bases and J by 3 bases, 12 bases remained unmatched. Germline lookup yields CDR1 KGHSH and CDR2 LQKENI. The CDR3 loop reads CASFLTRDSDYEQYF. CDR3 coding DNA: TGTGCCAGCTTTTTAACCCGGGACAGCGACTACGAGCAGTACTTC.